This T cell receptor beta chain was found in a study of T cell responses to AZD1222 COVID-19 vaccine. Study-level findings and limits: Repertoires were sampled only after the peak T cell response. It should be noted that donors were predominantly white British and more often female, and clonal diversity was possibly underestimated.

The data were produced by immunoSEQ multiplex PCR, yet TCRdb's version contains in-frame clones alone and is incomplete. The table records under 200,000 clones, approximately 90% of them present only once. V lost 3 bases, J lost 0 bases, and 18 bases lay in between. The V gene's germline CDR1 is MNHEY and CDR2 SMNVEV (reference sequence). The CDR3 has 17 residues. A note on this clone: The antigen remains undetermined.

This receptor was identified in an adult who received the AZD1222 COVID-19 vaccine. Sequences were derived from peripheral blood, sampled 28 days after the second AZD1222 dose. V gene TRBV27 combines with J gene TRBJ2-7; weak D call: TRBD1 (6 bases). CDR3 loop: CASSFRGTGPDSYEQYF. The CDR3 nucleotides read TGTGCCAGCAGTTTTAGGGGGACGGGGCCAGACTCCTACGAGCAGTACTTC.